A single sample is the source of the 11 T cell receptor beta chains below, sequenced in a study of shared clonotypes between healthy human individuals (dated by TCRdb to between 2020 and 2021). CD8 naive samples were CD45RO-negative cells positively selected for CCR7, giving a CD45RA+CCR7+ population that excluded TemRA cells. Library preparation employed the immunoSEQ multiplex PCR assay. Imported from immuneACCESS, the table was reduced by TCRdb to in-frame sequences with V and J called. These copies leave out some clones; in studies compared against another copy, an unresolved V gene accounts for under half, and the cause of the remainder is not known. The sample table records nearly 2 million clones; less than 95% of these occur just once. Together, the top ten hold 0.9% to 1.5% of the sample. The material sequenced was naive CD8+ T cells sorted from blood. Taken with the paper, the label for cell subset or site translates to: CD45RA+CCR7+. The receptors were sampled from a man younger than 35 in good health.

This rearrangement joins TRBV4-1 to TRBJ2-7; D not certain. V lost 2 bases to trimming and J lost 4 bases, with 6 bases between them. Germline V gene sequence: CDR1 MGHRA, CDR2 YSYEKL. This CDR3 region has 12 residues. The CDR3 DNA reads TGCGCCAGCAGCCAAATAGGATACGAGCAGTACTTC. Its translation is CASSQIGYEQYF.

Here the CDR3 reads CASELGTGWTDEQYF. The CDR3 DNA follows: TGTGCCAGCGAGCTTGGGACAGGGTGGACGGATGAGCAGTACTTC. The chain joins TRBV6-1 to TRBJ2-7, with 9 positions matching TRBD1. V shed 8 bases and J 7 bases; nucleotides not matched to a gene: 15. Germline V CDR1 and CDR2: MNHNS, SASEGT. The CDR3 sequence is 15 residues long.

Points on this clone: The junction shows a germline mismatch at one end, possibly a read error. The V call is TRBV13, the J call TRBJ2-7; D possibly matches TRBD1 or TRBD2 (6 bases each). CDR1 and CDR2 (germline): PRHDT, FYEKMQ (reference sequence). This CDR3 comprises 16 residues. The CDR3 protein is CASSLVEGEESYEQYF. The CDR3, as DNA: TGTGCTAGCAGCTTAGTGGAGGGGGAGGAATCCTACGAGCAGTACTTC.

The rearrangement uses TRBV7-9 and TRBJ1-1; D remains ambiguous. The CDR3 extends over 16 amino acids. Germline V lookup: CDR1 SEHNR, CDR2 FQNEAQ (reference sequence). Trimming shortened V by 1 base and J by 4 bases, and 16 bases separated the two germline ends. The CDR3 sequence: CASSLGQGRWGTEAFF. The CDR3 DNA reads TGTGCCAGCAGCTTAGGCCAAGGTCGGTGGGGCACTGAAGCTTTCTTT.

The chain is built from TRBV11-2 and TRBJ2-5; no clear D. This CDR3 is 15 amino acids long. The V gene lost 3 bases and the J gene lost 2 bases, with 13 bases spanning the gap. Germline V gives CDR1 SGHAT, CDR2 FQNNGV. CDR3 coding DNA: TGTGCCAGCAGCTTGATATCGAAAGGACAAGAGACCCAGTACTTC. Protein sequence: CASSLISKGQETQYF.

With respect to this clone: The sample holds other DNA sequences that translate to the same CDR3. The chain is built from TRBV6-5 and TRBJ1-2; the D is unclear. The CDR3 totals 13 residues. Deletions cut 3 bases from V and 6 bases from J, with 11 bases between. Per the germline V gene, CDR1 is MNHEY and CDR2 is SVGAGI. CDR3 protein: CASSYSGTDGYTF. CDR3 sequence (DNA): TGTGCCAGCAGTTATTCGGGAACGGATGGCTACACCTTC.

The chain uses TRBV6-5 and TRBJ1-1, with D unclear. The CDR3 contains 13 residues. Germline V gene lookup returns CDR1 MNHEY and CDR2 SVGAGI. Trimming removed 6 bases from V and 1 base from J, with 9 bases in between. The CDR3 nucleotides are TGTGCCAGCAGGCCCGGTTCGAACACTGAAGCTTTCTTT. It translates to CASRPGSNTEAFF.

The V gene is TRBV9, the J gene TRBJ1-1, with 8 bases lining up with TRBD1. Per the germline V gene, CDR1 is SGDLS and CDR2 is YYNGEE. Trimming cost V 0 bases and J 6 bases; bases outside gene matches: 4. This CDR3 contains 14 residues. The CDR3 here is CASSVGAGGSEAFF. CDR3 in DNA: TGTGCCAGCAGCGTAGGGGCAGGGGGCTCTGAAGCTTTCTTT.

The rearrangement links TRBV5-1 to TRBJ1-4; TRBD1 agrees at 7 bases. From germline, CDR1 is SGHRS and CDR2 YFSETQ. This CDR3 contains 15 residues. V gave up 4 bases and J gave up 4 bases; unmatched junction bases: 7. As DNA, the CDR3 is TGCGCCAGCAGCATTCGGACAGGTCTTAATGAAAAACTGTTTTTT. Translated: CASSIRTGLNEKLFF.

The chain links TRBV29-1 to TRBJ2-7; D gene uncertain. Trimming removed 6 bases at V and 0 bases at J, with 9 bases between. The CDR3 has 12 residues. Germline values: CDR1 SQVTM, CDR2 ANQGSEA. The CDR3 protein is CSVRTDSYEQYF. The CDR3 bases are TGCAGCGTCCGGACGGACTCCTACGAGCAGTACTTC.

In DNA, the CDR3 is TGTGCCAGCAGCCCCTTCGGACCCCCTGATCCCCTCCACTTT. Amino acid sequence: CASSPFGPPDPLHF. The chain is built from TRBV6-1 and TRBJ1-6; no firm D call. V lost 6 bases and J lost 13, with 19 bases in between. The V gene's germline CDR1 is MNHNS and CDR2 SASEGT. There are 14 residues in the CDR3.